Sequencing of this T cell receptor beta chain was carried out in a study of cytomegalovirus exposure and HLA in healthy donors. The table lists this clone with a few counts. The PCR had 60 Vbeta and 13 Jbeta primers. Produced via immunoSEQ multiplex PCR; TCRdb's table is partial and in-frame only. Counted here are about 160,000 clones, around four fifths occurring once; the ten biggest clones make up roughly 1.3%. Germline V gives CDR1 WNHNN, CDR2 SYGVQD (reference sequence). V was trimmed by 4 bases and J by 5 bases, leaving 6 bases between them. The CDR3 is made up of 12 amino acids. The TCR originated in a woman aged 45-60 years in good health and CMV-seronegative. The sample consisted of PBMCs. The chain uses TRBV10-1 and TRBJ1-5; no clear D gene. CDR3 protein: CASSVHDQPQHF. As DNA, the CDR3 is TGCGCCAGCAGTGTACACGATCAGCCCCAGCATTTT.